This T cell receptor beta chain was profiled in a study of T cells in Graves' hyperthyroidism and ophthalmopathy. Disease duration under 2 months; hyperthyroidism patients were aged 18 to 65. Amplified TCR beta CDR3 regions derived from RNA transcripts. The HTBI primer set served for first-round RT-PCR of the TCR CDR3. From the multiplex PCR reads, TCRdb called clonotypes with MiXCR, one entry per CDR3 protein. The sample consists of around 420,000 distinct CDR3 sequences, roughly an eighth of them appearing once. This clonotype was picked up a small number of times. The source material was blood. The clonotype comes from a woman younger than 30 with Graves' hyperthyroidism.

The CDR3 protein is CASSQGTRTDTQYF. CDR3 DNA: TGTGCCAGCAGCCAAGGGACTCGAACAGATACGCAGTATTTT. J is TRBJ2-3 and V is TRBV6-1; maybe TRBD2 (6 bases). V gave up 6 bases and J gave up 3 bases, with 13 bases separating them. The CDR3 runs 14 residues. CDR1 MNHNS and CDR2 SASEGT come from the germline V gene.